The subject of this entry is one T cell receptor (beta chain). The target antigen is unknown. The record originates from a study of T cells after yellow fever vaccination. Study overall: Fractions of limited cellularity were prepared by means of SMART-Seq v4 Ultra Low Input. The study, taken as a whole, reports: Though weaker, the secondary response peaked faster, on day 5 versus 15. Clones that expanded after primary vaccination mostly reappeared after the booster (96% CD4, 70% to 90% CD8).

Production of TCR cDNA was by 5'RACE template switching, which also added a universal primer site and UMIs. TCRdb independently ran MiXCR on the 5' RACE reads; one entry per CDR3 protein. The sample carries a few hundred thousand distinct CDR3 sequences, 11% recorded once. CDR1 DFQATT and CDR2 SNEGSKA come from the germline V gene (reference sequence). V lost 6 bases to trimming and J lost 1 base, with 17 bases between them. This CDR3 comprises 15 residues. The origin of this receptor is a man aged 18 to 29 who received the YFV17D yellow fever vaccine. This chain joins TRBV20-1 and TRBJ2-3, with D possibly matching TRBD2 (6 bases). The specimen comprised PBMCs, sampled on the day of the first yellow fever vaccination. CDR3 in DNA: TGCAGTGCCGGGGGTGCCCTAGGGGGCACAGATACGCAGTATTTT. It yields the protein CSAGGALGGTDTQYF.